Listed below are T cell receptor beta chains from one sample, sequenced in a study of blood T cells in healthy people across ages. Via MiXCR, TCRdb re-called the 5' RACE reads, giving one row per CDR3 protein. The sample lists 450,000 to 650,000 distinct CDR3 sequences; about 25% were seen once. Another study also made use of these data, one on T cells of mothers and their children.

Sequences were obtained from blood. The receptors derive from a boy aged 5-17 years in good health. Both conserved end residues are part of each CDR3. Fields, in order: J gene, D gene, clone size, V gene, CDR3 protein, CDR3 DNA. The D gene is left open where the match is weak. Only some rows state a clone size, as once, few, many or a class for expanded clones.

TRBJ2-3,NA,NA,TRBV29-1,CSVETGSTDTQYF,TGCAGCGTTGAAACAGGGAGCACAGATACGCAGTATTTT
TRBJ1-4,NA,many,TRBV12-3/TRBV12-4,CASSGFTITNEKLFF,TGTGCCAGCAGTGGGTTTACTATTACTAATGAAAAACTGTTTTTT
TRBJ1-1,NA,few,TRBV7-8,CASSLSEAGWVNTEAFF,TGTGCCAGCAGCTTATCGGAGGCAGGGTGGGTGAACACTGAAGCTTTCTTT
TRBJ2-1,NA,NA,TRBV7-9,CASRREGVIDEQFF,TGTGCCAGCAGGCGGGAAGGTGTAATCGATGAGCAGTTCTTC
TRBJ2-4,NA,NA,TRBV10-2,CASRDDRLRAKNIQYF,TGCGCCAGCAGGGACGATCGGCTTCGGGCCAAAAACATTCAGTACTTC
TRBJ2-1,TRBD2,NA,TRBV7-8,CASSPGLLAGYNEQFF,TGTGCCAGCAGTCCGGGGCTACTAGCGGGTTACAATGAGCAGTTCTTC
TRBJ1-2,NA,NA,TRBV6-5,CASSQGRSYGYTF,TGTGCCAGCTCCCAAGGGCGTTCCTATGGCTACACCTTC
TRBJ1-1,NA,many,TRBV20-1,CSAMGRDTEAFF,TGCAGTGCCATGGGCAGGGATACTGAAGCTTTCTTT
TRBJ2-5,TRBD2,few,TRBV7-9,CASSSSLDGGSRETQYF,TGTGCCAGCAGCTCGAGTTTAGACGGCGGGAGTCGGGAGACCCAGTACTTC
TRBJ1-4,NA,few,TRBV19,CASRGGQEKLFF,TGTGCCAGTAGGGGAGGACAGGAAAAACTGTTTTTT
TRBJ2-1,NA,few,TRBV3-1,CASSSHEAALSEQFF,TGTGCCAGCAGCTCTCACGAGGCGGCCCTAAGTGAGCAGTTCTTC
TRBJ1-6,NA,many,TRBV7-2,CASSPRASSYNSPLHF,TGTGCCAGCAGCCCCCGGGCTAGCTCCTATAATTCACCCCTCCACTTT
TRBJ1-5,NA,few,TRBV2,CASSESGRGGYSNQPQHF,TGTGCCAGCAGTGAAAGCGGCAGGGGAGGATATAGCAATCAGCCCCAGCATTTT
TRBJ2-7,NA,few,TRBV12-3/TRBV12-4,CASSFGRALSYEQYF,TGTGCCAGCAGTTTCGGCAGGGCACTCTCCTACGAGCAGTACTTC
TRBJ2-2,TRBD2,NA,TRBV6-2/TRBV6-3,CASSRRLAGGTVGELFF,TGTGCCAGCAGTCGACGACTAGCGGGAGGCACCGTTGGGGAGCTGTTTTTT
TRBJ1-6,NA,few,TRBV9,CASSVGQNNSPLHF,TGTGCCAGCAGCGTCGGCCAGAATAATTCACCCCTCCACTTT
TRBJ2-7,TRBD1,NA,TRBV20-1,CSAKDRGTYEQYF,TGCAGTGCTAAAGACAGGGGTACCTACGAGCAGTACTTC
TRBJ2-6,NA,NA,TRBV5-1,CASSLGERANVLTF,TGCGCCAGCAGCTTGGGCGAGAGGGCCAACGTCCTGACTTTC
TRBJ1-2,TRBD1,NA,TRBV12-3/TRBV12-4,CASSPRMDRVGGYTF,TGTGCCAGCAGTCCCAGGATGGACAGGGTTGGTGGCTACACCTTC
TRBJ2-5,TRBD2,few,TRBV20-1,CSARVAGARRETQYF,TGCAGTGCTAGGGTAGCGGGGGCCCGGCGAGAGACCCAGTACTTC
TRBJ2-1,NA,few,TRBV20-1,CSARVGPEDPSSYNEQFF,TGCAGTGCTAGAGTAGGACCGGAGGACCCAAGCTCCTACAATGAGCAGTTCTTC
TRBJ1-1,TRBD1,few,TRBV20-1,CSARTGTGATQAFF,TGCAGTGCTAGGACCGGGACAGGAGCGACCCAAGCTTTCTTT
TRBJ1-2,NA,NA,TRBV20-1,CSGPLTIYGYTF,TGCAGTGGACCGTTAACAATCTATGGCTACACCTTC
TRBJ1-2,TRBD1,NA,TRBV28,CASRVQGALPYGYTF,TGTGCCAGCAGGGTACAGGGGGCGCTTCCCTATGGCTACACCTTC
TRBJ1-4,NA,many,TRBV7-2,CASSLSPATNEKLFF,TGTGCCAGCAGCTTAAGTCCGGCAACTAATGAAAAACTGTTTTTT
TRBJ1-3,NA,few,TRBV29-1,CSVETAVGNTIYF,TGCAGCGTTGAAACAGCCGTTGGAAACACCATATATTTT
TRBJ1-5,TRBD1,few,TRBV19,CASSVGKQGLRQPQHF,TGTGCCAGTAGTGTAGGAAAACAGGGGCTAAGACAGCCCCAGCATTTT
TRBJ1-2,NA,NA,TRBV6-5,CASSYSKSFYGYTF,TGTGCCAGCAGTTACTCGAAGAGCTTCTATGGCTACACCTTC
TRBJ1-1,NA,NA,TRBV5-1,CASSRDHQSTEAFF,TGCGCCAGCAGCCGAGACCATCAGAGCACTGAAGCTTTCTTT
TRBJ2-1,NA,few,TRBV4-1,CASSQMGGEEQFF,TGCGCCAGCAGCCAAATGGGGGGAGAGGAGCAGTTCTTC
TRBJ1-4,TRBD1,NA,TRBV7-9,CASSANRGTNEKLFF,TGTGCCAGCAGCGCAAACAGGGGAACTAATGAAAAACTGTTTTTT
TRBJ1-4,TRBD1,few,TRBV7-9,CASSFAGQANEKLFF,TGTGCCAGCAGCTTTGCGGGACAGGCTAATGAAAAACTGTTTTTT
TRBJ2-1,TRBD2,NA,TRBV5-5,CASSWTSGNEQFF,TGTGCCAGCAGCTGGACTAGCGGGAATGAGCAGTTCTTC
TRBJ2-4,TRBD1,few,TRBV9,CASSAGQGLGNIQYF,TGTGCCAGCAGCGCCGGACAGGGGTTAGGAAACATTCAGTACTTC
TRBJ2-5,NA,NA,TRBV5-1,CTSSRVTGETQYF,TGCACCAGCAGCCGGGTCACGGGCGAGACCCAGTACTTC
TRBJ2-2,TRBD2,NA,TRBV9,CASSSSGSRITGELFF,TGTGCCAGCAGCTCTAGCGGGAGCAGGATCACCGGGGAGCTGTTTTTT
TRBJ2-1,TRBD2,few,TRBV6-2/TRBV6-3,CAASGSEYNEQFF,TGTGCCGCAAGCGGGAGTGAGTACAATGAGCAGTTCTTC
TRBJ2-2,NA,NA,TRBV12-3/TRBV12-4,CASRGYTGELFF,TGTGCCAGCAGGGGGTACACCGGGGAGCTGTTTTTT
TRBJ1-4,TRBD1,NA,TRBV7-9,CASSRQGEREKLFF,TGTGCCAGCAGCAGACAGGGGGAACGTGAAAAACTGTTTTTT
TRBJ2-7,NA,few,TRBV9,CASSVGQGVAYEQYF,TGTGCCAGCAGCGTAGGGCAGGGAGTCGCCTACGAGCAGTACTTC
TRBJ2-3,TRBD1,NA,TRBV20-1,CSASYGQGGQYF,TGCAGTGCTAGTTACGGACAGGGCGGGCAGTATTTT
TRBJ1-4,NA,NA,TRBV6-1,CASRPRAGGVGTNEKLFF,TGTGCCAGCAGACCCCGAGCGGGGGGTGTTGGAACTAATGAAAAACTGTTTTTT
TRBJ2-3,TRBD2,few,TRBV6-6,CASSTSGGSTDTQYF,TGTGCCAGCAGTACAAGCGGGGGTAGCACAGATACGCAGTATTTT